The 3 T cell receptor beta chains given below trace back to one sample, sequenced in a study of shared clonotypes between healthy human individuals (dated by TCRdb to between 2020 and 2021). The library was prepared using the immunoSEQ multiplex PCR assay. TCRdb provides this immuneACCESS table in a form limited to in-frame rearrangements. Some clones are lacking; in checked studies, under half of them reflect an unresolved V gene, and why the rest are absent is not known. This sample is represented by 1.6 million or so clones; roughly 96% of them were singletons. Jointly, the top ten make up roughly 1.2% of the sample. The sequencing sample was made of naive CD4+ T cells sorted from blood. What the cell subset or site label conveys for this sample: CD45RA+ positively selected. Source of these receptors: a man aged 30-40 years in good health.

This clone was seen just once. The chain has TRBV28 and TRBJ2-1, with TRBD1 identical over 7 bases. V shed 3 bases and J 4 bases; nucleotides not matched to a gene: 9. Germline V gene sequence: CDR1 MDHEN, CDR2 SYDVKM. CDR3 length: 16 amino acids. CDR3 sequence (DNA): TGTGCCAGCAGTTTTTCTAGACAGGGATTTTACAATGAGCAGTTCTTC. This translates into CASSFSRQGFYNEQFF.

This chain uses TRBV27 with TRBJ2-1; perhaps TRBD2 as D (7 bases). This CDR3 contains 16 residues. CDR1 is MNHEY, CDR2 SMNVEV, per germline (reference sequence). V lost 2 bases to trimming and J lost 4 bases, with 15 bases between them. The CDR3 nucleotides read TGTGCCAGCAGTTTAAGACGGGGGGCCGTATACAATGAGCAGTTCTTC. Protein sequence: CASSLRRGAVYNEQFF.

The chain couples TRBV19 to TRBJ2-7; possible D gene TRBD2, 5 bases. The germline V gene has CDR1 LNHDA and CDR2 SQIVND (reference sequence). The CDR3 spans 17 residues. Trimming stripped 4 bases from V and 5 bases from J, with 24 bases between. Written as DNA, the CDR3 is TGTGCCAGTAGTACGGGGTCTCCATGGAACCGCGGTCACGAGCAGTACTTC. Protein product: CASSTGSPWNRGHEQYF.